This TCR beta chain was retrieved from a study of cytomegalovirus exposure and HLA in healthy donors. Study-level background: Earlier results showed approximately 110 million unique TCR beta sequences derived from 150 million to 200 million T cells.

The CDR3 sequence is 11 residues long. Germline V lookup: CDR1 SQVTM, CDR2 ANQGSEA. The V end was cut by 7 bases, the J end by 3 bases, with 8 bases between. 60 Vbeta and 13 Jbeta primers were used in PCR. Data came from immunoSEQ multiplex PCR; TCRdb stores just in-frame clones and leaves some out. The sample contains nearly 100,000 clones, more than 70% of which appear only once. Study-wide results and caveats: The productive fraction for most TCR beta V segments was about 87% or about 30% in an earlier analysis. It was shown in a later analysis that HLA-associated TCR beta chains were more clonally expanded than other, equally common chains. When analyzed later, the rates of TCR association showed variation by HLA locus, with DRB1 the most and HLA-C the fewest.

In the case of this clone: Its antigen is currently unknown.

The chain links TRBV29-1 to TRBJ2-3; D gene unclear. This receptor was obtained from a woman aged 60-75 years in good health and CMV-seropositive. The sequenced material came from PBMCs. The CDR3: CSARYTDTQYF. The CDR3 DNA follows: TGCAGCGCCCGGTATACAGATACGCAGTATTTT.